A selection of T cell receptor beta chains follows, all from one sample in a study of naive and memory T cell subsets. Each CDR3 protein gets one entry after TCRdb re-called the 5' RACE reads with MiXCR. The table includes more than 55,000 distinct CDR3 sequences, 7.6% detected once. The source is a female donor in good health. Both conserved end residues are part of each CDR3. Fields, in order: V gene, J gene, clone size, D gene, CDR3 protein. A D gene is named only where the DNA matches it firmly. Clone size is not always given. Where it is, it says once, few, many or a class for expanded clones.

v_call: TRBV7-2
j_call: TRBJ1-5
clone_size: many
d_call: -
cdr3_aa: CASSPSSYFNQPQHF

v_call: TRBV4-3
j_call: TRBJ1-6
clone_size: -
d_call: -
cdr3_aa: CASSQDRGREGSPLHF

v_call: TRBV10-3
j_call: TRBJ2-3
clone_size: -
d_call: -
cdr3_aa: CAISGSRGASDTQYF

v_call: TRBV7-7
j_call: TRBJ2-1
clone_size: -
d_call: TRBD2
cdr3_aa: CASSSRPGLAGTNEQFF

v_call: TRBV7-7
j_call: TRBJ2-7
clone_size: many
d_call: -
cdr3_aa: CASSSTAGVEQYF

v_call: TRBV5-6
j_call: TRBJ1-2
clone_size: few
d_call: -
cdr3_aa: CASSLGRGLPGYTF

v_call: TRBV12-5
j_call: TRBJ2-4
clone_size: few
d_call: -
cdr3_aa: CASGFAGTVDAIQYF

v_call: TRBV20-1
j_call: TRBJ2-3
clone_size: few
d_call: -
cdr3_aa: CSPPALVGPDTQYF

v_call: TRBV7-9
j_call: TRBJ1-2
clone_size: many
d_call: TRBD1
cdr3_aa: CASSRGQGAYGYTF

v_call: TRBV3-1
j_call: TRBJ2-2
clone_size: -
d_call: -
cdr3_aa: CASSQVRRELFF

v_call: TRBV18
j_call: TRBJ1-3
clone_size: many
d_call: -
cdr3_aa: CASSPDSNGNTIYF

v_call: TRBV12-3/TRBV12-4
j_call: TRBJ1-5
clone_size: few
d_call: -
cdr3_aa: CASRRTLQGPSNQPQHF

v_call: TRBV5-4
j_call: TRBJ1-4
clone_size: few
d_call: -
cdr3_aa: CASSLIGEKLFF

v_call: TRBV6-4
j_call: TRBJ1-5
clone_size: few
d_call: TRBD1
cdr3_aa: CASSVDRGGNQPQHF

v_call: TRBV6-5
j_call: TRBJ1-2
clone_size: many
d_call: -
cdr3_aa: CASSYSPGSGYTF

v_call: TRBV30
j_call: TRBJ1-6
clone_size: -
d_call: -
cdr3_aa: CAWSPDRTSSYNSPLHF

v_call: TRBV27
j_call: TRBJ2-3
clone_size: -
d_call: -
cdr3_aa: CASSPGRTDTQYF

v_call: TRBV19
j_call: TRBJ1-4
clone_size: -
d_call: -
cdr3_aa: CASSIEGGFPRGEKLFF

v_call: TRBV5-5
j_call: TRBJ2-3
clone_size: many
d_call: -
cdr3_aa: CASSQGPPTRDTQYF

v_call: TRBV10-3
j_call: TRBJ2-7
clone_size: few
d_call: -
cdr3_aa: CAISEGGYYEQYF

v_call: TRBV7-2
j_call: TRBJ1-1
clone_size: many
d_call: -
cdr3_aa: CASSLGGISGAFF

v_call: TRBV10-2
j_call: TRBJ1-4
clone_size: many
d_call: -
cdr3_aa: CASRPGGKAYEKLFF

v_call: TRBV5-8
j_call: TRBJ2-7
clone_size: many
d_call: TRBD1
cdr3_aa: CASRTTGALYF

v_call: TRBV7-2
j_call: TRBJ2-1
clone_size: few
d_call: TRBD2
cdr3_aa: CASSLERGLYNEQFF

v_call: TRBV6-6
j_call: TRBJ1-3
clone_size: -
d_call: -
cdr3_aa: CASSYRQVGNTIYF

v_call: TRBV6-5
j_call: TRBJ1-1
clone_size: many
d_call: -
cdr3_aa: CASSYYSDPAGRTEAFF

v_call: TRBV12-3/TRBV12-4
j_call: TRBJ2-3
clone_size: -
d_call: TRBD2
cdr3_aa: CASSVTSGGTDTQYF